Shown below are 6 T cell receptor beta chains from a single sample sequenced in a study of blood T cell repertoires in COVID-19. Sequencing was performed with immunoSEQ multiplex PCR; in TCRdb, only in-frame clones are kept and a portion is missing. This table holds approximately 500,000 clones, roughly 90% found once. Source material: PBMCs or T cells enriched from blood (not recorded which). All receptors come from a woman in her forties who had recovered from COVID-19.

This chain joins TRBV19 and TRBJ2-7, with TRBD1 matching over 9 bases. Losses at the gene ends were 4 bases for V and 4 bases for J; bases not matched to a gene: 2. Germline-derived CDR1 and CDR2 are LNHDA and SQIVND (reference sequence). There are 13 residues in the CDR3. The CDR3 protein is CASSTGTGYEQYF. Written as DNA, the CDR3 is TGTGCCAGTAGTACAGGGACAGGGTACGAGCAGTACTTC.

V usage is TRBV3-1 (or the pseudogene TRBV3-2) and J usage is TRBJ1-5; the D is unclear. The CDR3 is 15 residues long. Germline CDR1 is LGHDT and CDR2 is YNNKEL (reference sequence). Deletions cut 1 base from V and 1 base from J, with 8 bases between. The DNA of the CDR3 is TGTGCCAGCAGCCAAGGAGGAGTGAGCAATCAGCCCCAGCATTTT. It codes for CASSQGGVSNQPQHF.

This chain's CDR3 is CASRGLAGVSRSYNEQFF. CDR3 coding DNA: TGCGCCAGCAGGGGACTAGCGGGAGTGTCCCGATCCTACAATGAGCAGTTCTTC. The gene calls are TRBV5-1 and TRBJ2-1, with 14 bases lining up with TRBD2. The junction had 8 bases not matched to a gene; V was cut back by 5 bases and J by 1 base. Germline lookup yields CDR1 SGHRS and CDR2 YFSETQ. This CDR3 region has 18 residues.

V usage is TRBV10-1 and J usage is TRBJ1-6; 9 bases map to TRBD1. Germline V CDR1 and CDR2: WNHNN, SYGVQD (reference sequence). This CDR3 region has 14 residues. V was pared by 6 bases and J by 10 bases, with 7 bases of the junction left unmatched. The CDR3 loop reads CASSMDRGRSPLHF. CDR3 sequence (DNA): TGCGCCAGCAGCATGGACAGGGGTCGATCACCCCTCCACTTT.

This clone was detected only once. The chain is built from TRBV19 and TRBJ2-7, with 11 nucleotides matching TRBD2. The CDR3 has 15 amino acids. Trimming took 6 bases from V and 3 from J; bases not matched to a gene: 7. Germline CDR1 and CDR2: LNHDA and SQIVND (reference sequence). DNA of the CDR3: TGTGCCAGTAGCGAGGGACTAGCGGAATACTACGAGCAGTACTTC. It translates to CASSEGLAEYYEQYF.

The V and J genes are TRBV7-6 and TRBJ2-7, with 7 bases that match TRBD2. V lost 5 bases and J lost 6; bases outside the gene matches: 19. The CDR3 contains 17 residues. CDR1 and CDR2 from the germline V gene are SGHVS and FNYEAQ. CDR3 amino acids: CASSRGAGARSLGEQYF. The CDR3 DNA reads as TGTGCCAGCAGCCGAGGGGCGGGAGCTCGTTCCCTGGGCGAGCAGTACTTC.